The 6 T cell receptor beta chains below all came from one sample that was sequenced in a study of control samples from healthy donors and cancer patients. TCRdb's table, derived via immunoSEQ multiplex PCR, lists solely in-frame clones and lacks some. The table shows 170,000 or so clones, with around 94% occurring only once. Sequenced: blood. Every receptor here comes from a woman younger than 35 in good health.

The chain carries TRBV12-5 and TRBJ2-5, with a tentative D call TRBD1 (7 bases). The germline V gene encodes CDR1 LGHNT and CDR2 FRNRAP. The ends were cut back, 5 bases at V and 4 bases at J, with 17 bases in the middle. The CDR3 spans 15 residues. CDR3 nucleotide sequence: TGTGCTAGTGGTCGGGGGACAGCCGAAGGAGAGACCCAGTACTTC. Amino acids: CASGRGTAEGETQYF.

This clone appeared a single time. This chain uses TRBV6-4 with TRBJ1-4, with no clear D. CDR3 length: 16 residues. V shed 2 bases and J shed 2 bases, with 12 bases lying between them. From germline, CDR1 is MRHNA and CDR2 SNTAGT. The CDR3 bases are TGTGCCAGCAGTGACGACCGACTAGGGACTAATGAAAAACTGTTTTTT. It is translated as CASSDDRLGTNEKLFF.

V gene TRBV15 combines with J gene TRBJ1-1, with D possibly being TRBD1 (5 bases). The CDR3 is 16 amino acids. Germline V lookup: CDR1 LNHNV, CDR2 YYDKDF (reference sequence). Trimming removed 2 bases at V and 7 bases at J, with 20 bases between. The CDR3 region is CATSRPFRGGGNEAFF. CDR3 DNA: TGTGCCACCAGCAGACCCTTCCGCGGGGGGGGGAATGAAGCTTTCTTT.

This clone was picked up one time. The chain has TRBV7-9 and TRBJ1-6; D not certain. The CDR3 runs 13 residues. V gave up 5 bases and J gave up 9 bases, with 11 bases separating them. Looked up from germline, CDR1 is SEHNR and CDR2 is FQNEAQ (reference sequence). CDR3 protein: CASSLLATSPLHF. Here the CDR3 DNA reads TGTGCCAGCAGCCTCTTAGCGACTTCACCCCTCCACTTT.

The chain is built from TRBV29-1 and TRBJ2-7; 8 bases are shared with TRBD1. The length of the CDR3 is 14 residues. V lost 2 bases, J lost 2 bases, and 5 bases stayed unmatched. The germline V gene encodes CDR1 SQVTM and CDR2 ANQGSEA. DNA of the CDR3: TGCAGCGTTGAAACAGGGGGGACAGCCTACGAGCAGTACTTC. Its translation: CSVETGGTAYEQYF.

The chain's CDR3 is CASSLAVGSSYEQYF. The CDR3 nucleotides are TGTGCCAGCAGCTTGGCCGTGGGGAGCTCCTACGAGCAGTACTTC. This chain uses TRBV5-4 with TRBJ2-7, with a weak D call TRBD2 (5 bases). The CDR3 is made up of 15 amino acids. Germline values: CDR1 SGHNT, CDR2 YYREEE (reference sequence). Deletions cut 0 bases from V and 0 bases from J, with 10 bases between.